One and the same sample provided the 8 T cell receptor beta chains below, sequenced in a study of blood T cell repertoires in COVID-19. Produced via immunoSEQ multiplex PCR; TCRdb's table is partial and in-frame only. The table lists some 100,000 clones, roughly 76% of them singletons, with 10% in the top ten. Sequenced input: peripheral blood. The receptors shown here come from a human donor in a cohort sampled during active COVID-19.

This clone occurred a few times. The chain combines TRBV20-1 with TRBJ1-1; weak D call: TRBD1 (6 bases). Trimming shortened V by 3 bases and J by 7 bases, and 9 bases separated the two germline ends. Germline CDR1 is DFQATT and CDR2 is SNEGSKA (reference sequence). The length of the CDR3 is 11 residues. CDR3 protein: CSARVDSEAFF. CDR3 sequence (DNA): TGCAGTGCTAGGGTGGACAGTGAAGCTTTCTTT.

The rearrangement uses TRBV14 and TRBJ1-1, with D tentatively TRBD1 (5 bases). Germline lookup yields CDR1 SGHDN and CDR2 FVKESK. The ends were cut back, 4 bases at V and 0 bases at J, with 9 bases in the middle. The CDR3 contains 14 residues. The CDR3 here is CASSRGGMNTEAFF. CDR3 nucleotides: TGTGCCAGCAGCCGCGGGGGGATGAACACTGAAGCTTTCTTT.

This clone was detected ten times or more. CDR3 in amino acids: CASRSTGQHSGNTIYF. The CDR3 DNA follows: TGTGCCAGCAGATCAACGGGACAGCACTCTGGAAACACCATATATTTT. The chain recombines TRBV11-3 with TRBJ1-3; 7 bases are a match to TRBD1. Germline values: CDR1 SGHNT, CDR2 YENEEA. The CDR3 contains 16 residues. The ends lost 6 bases at V and 0 bases at J; junction bases unmatched: 8.

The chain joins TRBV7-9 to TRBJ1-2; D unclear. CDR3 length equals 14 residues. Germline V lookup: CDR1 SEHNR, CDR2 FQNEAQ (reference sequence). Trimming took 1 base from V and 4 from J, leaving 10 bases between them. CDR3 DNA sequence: TGTGCCAGCAGCTTAGTGGGTGGGAGCTATGGCTACACCTTC. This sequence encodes CASSLVGGSYGYTF.

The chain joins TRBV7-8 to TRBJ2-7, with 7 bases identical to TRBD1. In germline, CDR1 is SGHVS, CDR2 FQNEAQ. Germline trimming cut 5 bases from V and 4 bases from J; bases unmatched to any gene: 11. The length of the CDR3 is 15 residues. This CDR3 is CASSIRQGGMYEQYF. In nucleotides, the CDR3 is TGTGCCAGCAGCATTCGACAGGGTGGGATGTACGAGCAGTACTTC.

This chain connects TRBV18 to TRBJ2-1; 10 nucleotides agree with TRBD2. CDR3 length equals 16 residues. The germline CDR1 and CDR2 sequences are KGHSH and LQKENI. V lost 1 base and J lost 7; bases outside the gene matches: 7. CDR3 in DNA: TGTGCCAGCTCACCACTAGAGCGGGGGGGCCGGAATGAGCAGTTCTTC. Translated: CASSPLERGGRNEQFF.

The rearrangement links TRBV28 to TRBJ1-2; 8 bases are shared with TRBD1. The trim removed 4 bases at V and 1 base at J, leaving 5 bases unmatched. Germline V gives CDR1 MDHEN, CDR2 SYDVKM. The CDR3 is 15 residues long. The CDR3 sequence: CASSSDRAFNYGYTF. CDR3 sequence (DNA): TGTGCCAGCAGTTCGGACAGGGCCTTTAACTATGGCTACACCTTC.

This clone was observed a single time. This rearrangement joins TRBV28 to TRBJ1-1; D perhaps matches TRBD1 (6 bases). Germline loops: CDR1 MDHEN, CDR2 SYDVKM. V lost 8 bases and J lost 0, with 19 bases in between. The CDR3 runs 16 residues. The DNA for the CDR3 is TGTGCCAGCTTTACGAGAGGGGGGGGCGTGAACACTGAAGCTTTCTTT. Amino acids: CASFTRGGGVNTEAFF.